The rows below give T cell receptor beta chains drawn from one sample of a study of blood T cell repertoires in COVID-19. Assay: immunoSEQ multiplex PCR; the TCRdb copy retains only in-frame clones and omits some. The repertoire has 270,000 or so clones, around 87% of them found once; the top ten carry roughly 2.2%. The source material was peripheral blood. All receptors derive from a woman aged 60-75 years with COVID-19, enrolled during active disease. CDR3s include the opening cysteine and the closing phenylalanine or tryptophan. D genes are given only for firm matches. The size field is filled for only some rows; it gives once, few, many or a size class.

j_call v_call d_call clone_size cdr3_aa cdr3_nt
TRBJ1-2 TRBV7-3 . . CASSPSSAEGRWGYTF TGTGCCAGCAGCCCCTCCAGCGCGGAGGGCCGTTGGGGCTACACCTTC
TRBJ2-1 TRBV19 . . CASSIVRDHNEQFF TGTGCCAGTAGTATAGTGCGGGACCACAATGAGCAGTTCTTC
TRBJ2-3 TRBV19 . . CASSIGRLSTDTQYF TGTGCCAGTAGTATAGGCCGACTCAGCACAGATACGCAGTATTTT
TRBJ1-6 TRBV7-2 . . CASSVAGGARYSPLHF TGTGCCAGCAGCGTGGCCGGGGGGGCGCGTTACTCACCCCTCCACTTT
TRBJ2-5 TRBV19 . . CASSISRGVETQYF TGTGCCAGTAGTATTTCGCGGGGTGTGGAGACCCAGTACTTC
TRBJ2-5 TRBV5-4 . . CASSLDPGWRETQYF TGTGCCAGCAGCTTAGACCCGGGATGGCGAGAGACCCAGTACTTC
TRBJ1-4 TRBV4-2 . . CASSHVGRVKEKLFF TGTGCCAGCAGCCACGTGGGCAGGGTAAAGGAAAAACTGTTTTTT
TRBJ1-6 TRBV9 . . CASSVGGRGSSPLHF TGTGCCAGCAGCGTAGGAGGCAGGGGTAGTTCACCCCTCCACTTT
TRBJ2-7 TRBV5-1 TRBD1 . CASSPGQGAYEQYF TGCGCCAGCAGCCCTGGACAGGGGGCCTACGAGCAGTACTTC
TRBJ2-5 TRBV5-1 TRBD1 . CASSPGTAQETQYF TGCGCCAGCAGCCCCGGGACAGCCCAAGAGACCCAGTACTTC
TRBJ1-2 TRBV30 . . CAWGYRVLGGYTF TGTGCCTGGGGCTACAGGGTCTTGGGGGGCTACACCTTC
TRBJ2-2 TRBV6-1 . once CASSEASGELFF TGTGCCAGCAGTGAAGCCTCCGGGGAGCTGTTTTTT
TRBJ1-5 TRBV5-6 . . CASSTGGDQPQHF TGTGCCAGCAGCACTGGGGGCGATCAGCCCCAGCATTTT
TRBJ2-5 TRBV5-6 . . CASSEQILQETQYF TGTGCCAGCAGCGAACAGATTCTCCAAGAGACCCAGTACTTC
TRBJ1-5 TRBV5-5 . . CASSLVGGAQHF TGTGCCAGCAGCTTGGTAGGGGGGGCCCAGCATTTT
TRBJ1-1 TRBV5-1 . . CASSLSTGIYTEAFF TGCGCCAGCAGCCTCTCTACAGGGATCTACACTGAAGCTTTCTTT
TRBJ1-1 TRBV19 TRBD1 once CASYPGTANTEAFF TGTGCCAGTTACCCGGGGACAGCGAACACTGAAGCTTTCTTT
TRBJ2-2 TRBV5-1 TRBD1 . CASSLTTGGGSGELFF TGCGCCAGCAGCTTGACGACAGGGGGCGGCTCCGGGGAGCTGTTTTTT
TRBJ2-3 TRBV7-9 TRBD2 . CASSLLAGGQDTQYF TGTGCCAGCAGCTTGCTAGCGGGGGGGCAGGATACGCAGTATTTT
TRBJ2-7 TRBV12-5 TRBD1 . CASGLAGTGATYEQYF TGTGCTAGTGGTTTGGCAGGGACAGGGGCAACCTACGAGCAGTACTTC
TRBJ2-1 TRBV18 TRBD2 . CASSPFTGTGGWNEQFF TGTGCCAGCTCACCATTTACCGGGACGGGGGGTTGGAATGAGCAGTTCTTC
TRBJ1-1 TRBV27 TRBD1 . CASSTGQGHTEAFF TGTGCCAGCAGTACGGGACAGGGCCACACTGAAGCTTTCTTT
TRBJ1-1 TRBV7-9 . few CASSQPGTEAFF TGTGCCAGCAGTCAGCCGGGGACTGAAGCTTTCTTT
TRBJ2-3 TRBV2 TRBD2 . CASSGGTSGDTQYF TGTGCCAGCAGTGGTGGGACTAGCGGGGATACGCAGTATTTT
TRBJ2-1 TRBV15 . . CATSRVSSSYNEQFF TGTGCCACCAGCAGAGTGTCTAGCTCCTACAATGAGCAGTTCTTC
TRBJ2-7 TRBV5-1 . . CASRSNRAFIDEQYF TGCGCCAGCAGATCTAACAGGGCCTTCATAGACGAGCAGTACTTC